This T cell receptor beta chain was retrieved from a study of glioma-infiltrating T cells after dendritic cell vaccination. Primers: 60 V beta forward and 13 J beta reverse. Sequencing was performed with immunoSEQ multiplex PCR; in TCRdb, only in-frame clones are kept and a portion is missing. Here the sample spans approximately 99,000 clones, roughly 80% being singletons. Time point reported: after dendritic cell vaccination, including at tumor progression/relapse. Patients had residual fresh-frozen tumor tissue and more than two years of survival data. The CDR3 is made up of 14 amino acids. Germline loops: CDR1 SGHNT, CDR2 YYREEE (reference sequence). Trimming took 4 bases from V and 0 from J, leaving 9 bases between them.

The chain is built from TRBV5-4 and TRBJ2-3, with a weak D call TRBD2 (5 bases). The source material was blood, sampled after dendritic cell vaccination. This TCR was sampled from a human donor with glioblastoma. The CDR3 loop is CASSRTASTDTQYF. In DNA, the CDR3 is TGTGCCAGCAGCCGGACTGCTAGCACAGATACGCAGTATTTT.